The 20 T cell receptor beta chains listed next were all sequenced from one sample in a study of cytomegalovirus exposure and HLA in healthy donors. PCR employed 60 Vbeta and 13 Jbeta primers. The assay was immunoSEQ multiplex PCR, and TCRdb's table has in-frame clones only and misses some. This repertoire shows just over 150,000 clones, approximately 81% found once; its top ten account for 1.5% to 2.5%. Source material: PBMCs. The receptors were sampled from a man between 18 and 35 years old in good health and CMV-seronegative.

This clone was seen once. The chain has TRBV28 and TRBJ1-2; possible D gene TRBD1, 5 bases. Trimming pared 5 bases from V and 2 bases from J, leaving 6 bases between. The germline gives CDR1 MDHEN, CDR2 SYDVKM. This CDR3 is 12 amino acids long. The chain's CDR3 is CASSHRNYGYTF. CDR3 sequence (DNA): TGTGCCAGCAGTCACAGGAACTATGGCTACACCTTC.

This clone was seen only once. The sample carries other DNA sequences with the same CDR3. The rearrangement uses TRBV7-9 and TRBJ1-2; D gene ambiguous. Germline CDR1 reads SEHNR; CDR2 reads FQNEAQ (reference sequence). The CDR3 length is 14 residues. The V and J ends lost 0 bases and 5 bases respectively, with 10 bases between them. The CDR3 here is CASSLATGDYGYTF. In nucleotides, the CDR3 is TGTGCCAGCAGCTTAGCCACGGGAGATTATGGCTACACCTTC.

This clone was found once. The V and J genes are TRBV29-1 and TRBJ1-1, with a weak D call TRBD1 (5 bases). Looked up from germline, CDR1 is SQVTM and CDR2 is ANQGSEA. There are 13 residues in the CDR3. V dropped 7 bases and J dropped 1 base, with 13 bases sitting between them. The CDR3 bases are TGCAGCGCAGCAGGGTTGGGGAACACTGAAGCTTTCTTT. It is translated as CSAAGLGNTEAFF. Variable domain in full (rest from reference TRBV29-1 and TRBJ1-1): SAVISQKPSRDICQRGTSLTIQCQVDSQVTMMFWYRQQPGQSLTLIATANQGSEATYESGFVIDKFPISRPNLTFSTLTVSNMSPEDSSIYLCSAAGLGNTEAFFGQGTRLTVV.

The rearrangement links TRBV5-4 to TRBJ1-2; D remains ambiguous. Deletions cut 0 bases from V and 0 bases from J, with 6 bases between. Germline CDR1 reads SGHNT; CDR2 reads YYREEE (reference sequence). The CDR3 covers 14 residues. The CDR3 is CASSLAAPNYGYTF. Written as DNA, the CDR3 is TGTGCCAGCAGCTTGGCAGCGCCTAACTATGGCTACACCTTC. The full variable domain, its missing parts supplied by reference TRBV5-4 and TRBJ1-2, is ETGVTQSPTHLIKTRGQQVTLRCSSQSGHNTVSWYQQALGQGPQFIFQYYREEENGRGNFPPRFSGLQFPNYSSELNVNALELDDSALYLCASSLAAPNYGYTFGSGTRLTVV.

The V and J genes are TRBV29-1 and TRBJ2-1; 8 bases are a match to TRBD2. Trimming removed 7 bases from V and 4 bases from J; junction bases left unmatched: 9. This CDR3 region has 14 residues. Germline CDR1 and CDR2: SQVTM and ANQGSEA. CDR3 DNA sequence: TGCAGCGGCGGGGGGCTAGTCTTTTACAATGAGCAGTTCTTC. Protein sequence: CSGGGLVFYNEQFF.

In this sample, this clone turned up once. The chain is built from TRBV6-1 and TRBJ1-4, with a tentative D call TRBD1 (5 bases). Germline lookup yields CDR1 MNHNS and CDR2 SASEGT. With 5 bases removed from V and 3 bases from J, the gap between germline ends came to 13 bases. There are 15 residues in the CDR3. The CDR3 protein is CASSPSGGANEKLFF. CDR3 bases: TGTGCCAGCAGTCCGTCGGGAGGGGCTAATGAAAAACTGTTTTTT.

In nucleotides, the CDR3 is TGTGCCAGCCGAGACAGGGGGCACTACGAGCAGTACTTC. This encodes CASRDRGHYEQYF. V is TRBV27 and J is TRBJ2-7, with 10 bases that match TRBD1. With 8 bases clipped from V and 3 bases from J, the junction kept 4 bases outside the gene matches. CDR3 length equals 13 residues. Per the germline V gene, CDR1 is MNHEY and CDR2 is SMNVEV (reference sequence).

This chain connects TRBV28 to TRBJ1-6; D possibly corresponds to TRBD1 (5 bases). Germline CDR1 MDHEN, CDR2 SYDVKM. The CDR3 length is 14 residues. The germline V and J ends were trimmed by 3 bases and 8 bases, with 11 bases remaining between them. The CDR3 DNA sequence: TGTGCCAGCAGTTTGTGGCAAGGGGATTCACCCCTCCACTTT. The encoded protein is CASSLWQGDSPLHF.

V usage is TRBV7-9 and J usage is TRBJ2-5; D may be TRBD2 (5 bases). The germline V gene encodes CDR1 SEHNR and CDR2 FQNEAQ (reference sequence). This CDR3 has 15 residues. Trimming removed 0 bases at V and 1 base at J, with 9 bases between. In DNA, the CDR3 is TGTGCCAGCAGCTTAGCACTAGAAAGCCAAGAGACCCAGTACTTC. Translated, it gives CASSLALESQETQYF. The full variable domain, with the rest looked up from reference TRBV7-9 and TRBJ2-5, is DTGVSQNPRHKITKRGQNVTFRCDPISEHNRLYWYRQTLGQGPEFLTYFQNEAQLEKSRLLSDRFSAERPKGSFSTLEIQRTEQGDSAMYLCASSLALESQETQYFGPGTRLLVL.

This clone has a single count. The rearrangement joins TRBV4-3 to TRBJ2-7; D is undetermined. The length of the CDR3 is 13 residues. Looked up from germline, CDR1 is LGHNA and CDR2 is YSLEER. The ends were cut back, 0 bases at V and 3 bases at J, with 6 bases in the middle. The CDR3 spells CASSQDYSYEQYF. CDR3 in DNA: TGCGCCAGCAGCCAAGATTACAGCTACGAGCAGTACTTC.

This CDR3 is CASSPRDTQETQYF. DNA of the CDR3: TGTGCCAGCAGCCCACGGGACACACAAGAGACCCAGTACTTC. The chain uses TRBV5-4 and TRBJ2-5, with a weak D call TRBD1 (6 bases). Germline CDR1 is SGHNT and CDR2 is YYREEE (reference sequence). This CDR3 contains 14 residues. V lost 4 bases and J 2 bases, leaving 12 bases between the germline ends.

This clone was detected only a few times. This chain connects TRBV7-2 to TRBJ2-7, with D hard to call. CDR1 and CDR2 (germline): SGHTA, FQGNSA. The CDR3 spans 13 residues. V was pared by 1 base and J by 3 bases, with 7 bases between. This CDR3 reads CASSLVQNYEQYF. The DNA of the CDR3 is TGTGCCAGCAGCTTAGTTCAAAACTACGAGCAGTACTTC.

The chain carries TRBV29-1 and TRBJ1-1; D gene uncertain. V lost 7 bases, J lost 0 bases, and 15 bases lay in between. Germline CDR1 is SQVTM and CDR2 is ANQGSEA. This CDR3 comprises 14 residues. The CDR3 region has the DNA TGCAGCGCCAACAACCTACTAATGAACACTGAAGCTTTCTTT. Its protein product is CSANNLLMNTEAFF.

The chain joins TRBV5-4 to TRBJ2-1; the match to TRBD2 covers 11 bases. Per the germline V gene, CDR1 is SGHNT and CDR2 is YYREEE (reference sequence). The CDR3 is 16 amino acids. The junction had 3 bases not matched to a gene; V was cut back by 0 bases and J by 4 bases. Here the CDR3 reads CASSLDPSGRYNEQFF. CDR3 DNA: TGTGCCAGCAGCTTGGATCCTAGCGGGAGGTACAATGAGCAGTTCTTC.

The CDR3 sequence: CATSNLDAPEEQFF. The DNA of the CDR3 is TGCGCCACCTCAAACTTAGACGCCCCGGAGGAGCAGTTCTTC. V is TRBV5-1 and J is TRBJ2-1; no definite D call. Trimming stripped 9 bases from V and 10 bases from J, with 23 bases between. The CDR3 sequence is 14 residues long. From germline, CDR1 is SGHRS and CDR2 YFSETQ.

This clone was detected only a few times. The CDR3 here is CASSRKWSESEAFF. As DNA, the CDR3 is TGTGCCAGCAGCAGAAAGTGGTCCGAGAGTGAAGCTTTCTTT. This rearrangement joins TRBV7-2 to TRBJ1-1; unclear D gene. The CDR3 loop spans 14 amino acids. Germline values: CDR1 SGHTA, CDR2 FQGNSA. V was trimmed by 5 bases and J by 7 bases, leaving 17 bases between them.

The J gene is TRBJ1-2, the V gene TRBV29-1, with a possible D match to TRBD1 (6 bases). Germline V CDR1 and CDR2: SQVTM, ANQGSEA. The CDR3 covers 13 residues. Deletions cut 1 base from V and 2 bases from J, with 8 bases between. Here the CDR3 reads CSVEGGLNYGYTF. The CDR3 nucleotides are TGCAGCGTTGAAGGGGGGCTAAACTATGGCTACACCTTC.

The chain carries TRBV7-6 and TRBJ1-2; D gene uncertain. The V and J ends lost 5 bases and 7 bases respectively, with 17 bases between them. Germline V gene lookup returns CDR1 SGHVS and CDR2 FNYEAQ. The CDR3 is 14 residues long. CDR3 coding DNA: TGTGCCAGCAGCCCCGGGGATGGTTTTGGTGGCTACACCTTC. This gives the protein CASSPGDGFGGYTF.

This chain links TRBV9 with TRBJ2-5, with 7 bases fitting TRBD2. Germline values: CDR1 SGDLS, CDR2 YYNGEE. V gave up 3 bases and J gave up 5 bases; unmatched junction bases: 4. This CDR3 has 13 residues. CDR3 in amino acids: CASSASSGETQYF. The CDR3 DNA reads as TGTGCCAGCAGCGCATCTAGCGGTGAGACCCAGTACTTC.

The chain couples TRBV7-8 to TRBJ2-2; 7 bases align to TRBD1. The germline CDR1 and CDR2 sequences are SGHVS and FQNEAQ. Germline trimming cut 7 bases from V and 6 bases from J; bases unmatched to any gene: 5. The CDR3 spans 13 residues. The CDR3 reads CASTNQGAGELFF. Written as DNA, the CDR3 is TGTGCCAGCACCAATCAGGGGGCCGGGGAGCTGTTTTTT.